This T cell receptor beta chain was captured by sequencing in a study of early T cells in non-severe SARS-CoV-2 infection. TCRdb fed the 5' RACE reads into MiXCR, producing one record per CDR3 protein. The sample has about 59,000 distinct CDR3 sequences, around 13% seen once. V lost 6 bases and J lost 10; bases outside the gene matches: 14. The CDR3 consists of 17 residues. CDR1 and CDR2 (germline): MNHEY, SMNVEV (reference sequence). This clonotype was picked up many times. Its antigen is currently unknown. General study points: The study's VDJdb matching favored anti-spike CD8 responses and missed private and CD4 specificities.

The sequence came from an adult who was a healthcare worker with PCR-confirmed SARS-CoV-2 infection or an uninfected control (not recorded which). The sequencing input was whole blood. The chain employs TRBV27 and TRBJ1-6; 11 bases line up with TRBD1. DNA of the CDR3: TGTGCCAGCAGAACTGTTGGACAGGGGGCGGTTGGGTCACCCCTCCACTTT. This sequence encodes CASRTVGQGAVGSPLHF.